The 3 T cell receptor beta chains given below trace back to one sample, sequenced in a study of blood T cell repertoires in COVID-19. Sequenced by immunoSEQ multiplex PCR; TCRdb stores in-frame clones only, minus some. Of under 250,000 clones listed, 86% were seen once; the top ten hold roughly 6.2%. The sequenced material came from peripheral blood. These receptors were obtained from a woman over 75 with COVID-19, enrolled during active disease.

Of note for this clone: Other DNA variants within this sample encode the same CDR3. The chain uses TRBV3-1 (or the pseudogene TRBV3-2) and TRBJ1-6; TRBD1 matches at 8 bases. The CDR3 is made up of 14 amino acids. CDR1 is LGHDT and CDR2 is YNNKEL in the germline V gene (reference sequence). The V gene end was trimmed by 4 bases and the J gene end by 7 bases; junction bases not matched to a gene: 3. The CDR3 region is CASSPGQGNSPLHF. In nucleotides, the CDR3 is TGTGCCAGCAGCCCTGGACAGGGAAATTCACCCCTCCACTTT.

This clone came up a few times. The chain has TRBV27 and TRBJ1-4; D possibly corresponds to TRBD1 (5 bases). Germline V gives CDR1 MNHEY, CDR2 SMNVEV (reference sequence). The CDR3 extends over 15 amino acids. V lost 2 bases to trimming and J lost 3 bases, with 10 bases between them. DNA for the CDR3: TGTGCCAGCAGTTTAAGAAGGGGCCCTAATGAAAAACTGTTTTTT. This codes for CASSLRRGPNEKLFF.

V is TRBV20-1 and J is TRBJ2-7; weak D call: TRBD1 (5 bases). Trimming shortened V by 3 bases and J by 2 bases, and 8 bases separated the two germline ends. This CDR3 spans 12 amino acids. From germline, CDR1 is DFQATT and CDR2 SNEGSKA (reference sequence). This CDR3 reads CSASQGTYEQYV. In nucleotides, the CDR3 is TGCAGTGCTAGTCAGGGAACCTACGAGCAGTACGTC.